This T cell receptor (beta chain) was captured in a study of cytomegalovirus exposure and HLA in healthy donors. Primers: 60 Vbeta forward and 13 Jbeta reverse. Method: immunoSEQ multiplex PCR; TCRdb's copy keeps in-frame clones and lacks some. The data contain 170,000 or so clones, over 75% of them singletons. General study findings and limits: Rare sequences made up most TCRs, while some public TCRs were found in many donors. The productive fraction for most TCR beta V segments was about 87% or about 30% in an earlier analysis. The classifier was said to identify cytomegalovirus status with high specificity and sensitivity.

V lost 0 bases, J lost 4 bases, and 11 bases lay in between. CDR3 length: 15 residues. Germline CDR1 is SGHNT and CDR2 is YYREEE (reference sequence). On this clone: The antigen is not known.

Sequencing was carried out using PBMCs. The origin of this receptor is a young woman in good health and CMV-seronegative. The chain recombines TRBV5-4 with TRBJ1-5; D not resolved. CDR3 nucleotides: TGTGCCAGCAGCTTGGACGGGGAACTTAATCAGCCCCAGCATTTT. Protein product: CASSLDGELNQPQHF.